The next 12 T cell receptor beta chains were all read from a single sample in a study of shared clonotypes between healthy human individuals. Produced via immunoSEQ multiplex PCR; TCRdb's table is partial and in-frame only. The repertoire consists of some 800,000 clones, with 90% to 95% occurring once and the leading ten covering nearly 25%. Naive CD8 cells were CD45RO-negative, positively selected for CCR7, excluding terminally differentiated effector memory CD45RA+ cells. Source material: naive CD8+ T cells sorted from blood. These receptors originate from a man in his thirties or forties in good health.

The rearrangement links TRBV14 to TRBJ2-4; 7 bases map to TRBD1. Germline V lookup: CDR1 SGHDN, CDR2 FVKESK. Trimming took 4 bases from V and 8 from J; bases not matched to a gene: 14. The CDR3 contains 16 residues. CDR3 nucleotide sequence: TGTGCCAGCAGCCGGTTCGGTAGGGGGCAACGGGACATTCAGTACTTC. Encoded protein: CASSRFGRGQRDIQYF.

The CDR3 region is CASSGGPTYEQYF. The CDR3 nucleotides are TGTGCCAGCAGTGGTGGGCCTACCTACGAGCAGTACTTC. The gene calls are TRBV2 and TRBJ2-7; D remains unclear. This CDR3 is built from 13 residues. Trimming removed 4 bases at V and 2 bases at J, with 9 bases between. The V gene's germline CDR1 is SNHLY and CDR2 FYNNEI.

The chain carries TRBV11-2 and TRBJ2-1; D might be TRBD1 (6 bases). Germline CDR1 and CDR2: SGHAT and FQNNGV. The V end lost 1 base, the J end lost 7 bases, and 17 bases lay between the germline ends. The CDR3 length is 16 residues. The CDR3 sequence: CASSLGYRDFINEQFF. CDR3 bases: TGTGCCAGCAGCTTAGGGTACAGGGATTTTATAAATGAGCAGTTCTTC.

J is TRBJ2-7 and V is TRBV10-3, with 7 positions matching TRBD1. Germline CDR1 reads ENHRY; CDR2 reads SYGVKD. This CDR3 contains 14 residues. J gave up 2 bases and V 4 bases, and 5 bases lay outside the gene matches. This CDR3 is CAISGTGDPYEQYF. The CDR3 nucleotides are TGTGCCATCAGTGGAACAGGGGACCCCTACGAGCAGTACTTC.

This clone was detected once. The CDR3 nucleotides are TGTGCCAGCAGCTTAGATTTGACAGGGGGCGGCACTGAGCAGTTCTTC. Translated, it gives CASSLDLTGGGTEQFF. The chain links TRBV11-2 to TRBJ2-1, with TRBD1 identical over 10 bases. The junction had 8 bases not matched to a gene; V was cut back by 0 bases and J by 9 bases. The CDR3 totals 16 residues. Germline V gene data show CDR1 as SGHAT and CDR2 as FQNNGV. The full variable domain, rest sourced from reference TRBV11-2 and TRBJ2-1, is EAGVAQSPRYKIIEKRQSVAFWCNPISGHATLYWYQQILGQGPKLLIQFQNNGVVDDSQLPKDRFSAERLKGVDSTLKIQPAKLEDSAVYLCASSLDLTGGGTEQFFGPGTRLTVL.

This clone was seen a single time. This chain links TRBV2 with TRBJ1-5; D unclear. Germline CDR1 reads SNHLY; CDR2 reads FYNNEI. The CDR3 extends over 16 amino acids. V lost 3 bases and J 2 bases, leaving 14 bases between the germline ends. The chain's CDR3 is CASSDYNSWGNQPQHF. The CDR3, as DNA: TGTGCCAGCAGTGATTACAATAGTTGGGGCAATCAGCCCCAGCATTTT.

Written as DNA, the CDR3 is TGTGCCAGCAGCCCCACCCTGGGACGGGACCAAGAGACCCAGTACTTC. Amino acids: CASSPTLGRDQETQYF. The chain links TRBV7-9 to TRBJ2-5; D possibly uses TRBD1 or TRBD2 (5 bases each). The CDR3 covers 16 residues. The germline CDR1 and CDR2 sequences are SEHNR and FQNEAQ (reference sequence). Trimming shortened V by 5 bases and J by 0 bases, and 16 bases separated the two germline ends.

The J gene is TRBJ2-5, the V gene TRBV4-1; D ambiguous. Trimming took 0 bases from V and 9 from J, leaving 14 bases between them. Germline V gene sequence: CDR1 MGHRA, CDR2 YSYEKL. This CDR3 is built from 14 residues. The CDR3 DNA reads as TGCGCCAGCAGCCAAGAGTTCCCCCCTAGGTCCCAGTACTTC. This encodes CASSQEFPPRSQYF.

The rearrangement joins TRBV7-9 to TRBJ2-6, with D maybe TRBD1 (6 bases). This CDR3 has 15 amino acids. Trimming cost V 5 bases and J 2 bases, with 10 bases left between them. From germline, CDR1 is SEHNR and CDR2 FQNEAQ (reference sequence). The CDR3 spells CASSLQGTGANVLTF. The CDR3, as DNA: TGTGCCAGCAGCCTACAGGGTACTGGGGCCAACGTCCTGACTTTC. The variable domain in full, completed from reference TRBV7-9 and TRBJ2-6, reads DTGVSQNPRHKITKRGQNVTFRCDPISEHNRLYWYRQTLGQGPEFLTYFQNEAQLEKSRLLSDRFSAERPKGSFSTLEIQRTEQGDSAMYLCASSLQGTGANVLTFGAGSRLTVL.

This chain uses TRBV6-1 with TRBJ1-4; D is undetermined. This CDR3 contains 10 residues. The V gene's germline CDR1 is MNHNS and CDR2 SASEGT. Trimming removed 8 bases at V and 13 bases at J, with 11 bases between. The CDR3 spells CASAEGRLFF. In DNA form, the CDR3 reads TGTGCCAGCGCGGAAGGTAGACTGTTTTTT.

The rearrangement uses TRBV2 and TRBJ2-7, with 10 nucleotides matching TRBD1. Germline V lookup: CDR1 SNHLY, CDR2 FYNNEI. The J segment lost 4 bases and the V segment lost 5 bases, leaving 5 bases of the junction unmatched. The CDR3 is 14 amino acids. As DNA, the CDR3 is TGTGCCAGCAGTCAGACAGGGGGCAGGTACGAGCAGTACTTC. It encodes CASSQTGGRYEQYF. Full variable domain (remainder filled in from reference TRBV2 and TRBJ2-7): EPEVTQTPSHQVTQMGQEVILRCVPISNHLYFYWYRQILGQKVEFLVSFYNNEISEKSEIFDDQFSVERPDGSNFTLKIRSTKLEDSAMYFCASSQTGGRYEQYFGPGTRLTVT.

The gene calls are TRBV6-1 and TRBJ2-7; 10 nucleotides line up with TRBD1. The V gene end was trimmed by 10 bases and the J gene end by 5 bases; junction bases not matched to a gene: 8. Germline V gene sequence: CDR1 MNHNS, CDR2 SASEGT. The CDR3 is 13 residues long. The CDR3 region is CAIGDRGLHEQYF. The DNA of the CDR3 is TGTGCCATCGGGGACAGGGGTTTGCACGAGCAGTACTTC.